This TCR beta chain was observed in a study of blood T cell repertoires in COVID-19. Study overall: T cells, B-cell-depleted T cells, or PBMCs supplied cDNA or gDNA.

Trimming pared 2 bases from V and 2 bases from J, leaving 7 bases between. CDR1 and CDR2 (germline): MNHNY, SVGAGI (reference sequence). The CDR3 totals 14 residues. This clone was counted a few times. Only in-frame clones appear in the TCRdb table, and some are missing; sequencing was by immunoSEQ multiplex PCR. The table has just over 15,000 clones, approximately 84% seen once; the top ten hold about a tenth. The source material was peripheral blood. The clonotype comes from a human donor in a cohort sampled during active COVID-19. The chain employs TRBV6-6 and TRBJ1-5, with D unresolved. CDR3 region: CASSYGRGNQPQHF. The CDR3 nucleotides read TGTGCCAGCAGTTACGGGAGGGGCAATCAGCCCCAGCATTTT.